A single sample gave rise to the 20 T cell receptor beta chains below, sequenced in a study of identical twins. TCRdb re-derived calls from the 5' RACE reads in MiXCR, one entry per CDR3 protein. The table lists fewer than 800,000 distinct CDR3 sequences, 7.1% of them singletons. These same data were also listed under a study on yellow fever vaccine responses in identical twins.

Material for sequencing was PBMCs. These receptors all stem from a young woman in good health.

The chain links TRBV24-1 to TRBJ2-1; D not certain. V was pared by 5 bases and J by 4 bases, with 11 bases between. CDR3 length equals 14 residues. Germline CDR1 and CDR2: KGHDR and SFDVKD. The CDR3 protein is CATSGPPSYNEQFF. The CDR3 nucleotides read TGTGCCACCAGTGGCCCCCCCAGTTACAATGAGCAGTTCTTC.

The chain has TRBV6-5 and TRBJ2-1; 14 nucleotides match TRBD2. The CDR3 totals 18 residues. Losses at the gene ends were 2 bases for V and 4 bases for J; bases not matched to a gene: 7. Germline V CDR1 and CDR2: MNHEY, SVGAGI. CDR3 region: CASSYLGLAGVRYNEQFF. The CDR3 nucleotides read TGTGCCAGCAGTTACCTGGGACTAGCGGGGGTAAGGTACAATGAGCAGTTCTTC.

This clonotype was detected many times. V is TRBV12-3 or TRBV12-4 and J is TRBJ1-5, with D possibly TRBD1 on 5 matching bases. CDR3 size: 12 residues. V was shortened by 8 bases and J by 7 bases, with 12 bases between the two germline ends. CDR3 bases: TGTGCCAGCCTCCGGGGGGGACAGCCCCAGCATTTT. Its translation is CASLRGGQPQHF.

The chain employs TRBV9 and TRBJ1-6; 7 nucleotides line up with TRBD1. This CDR3 is built from 15 residues. J was trimmed by 10 bases and V by 3 bases; bases with no gene match: 10. Germline CDR1 reads SGDLS; CDR2 reads YYNGEE. This chain's CDR3 is CASSGTGATGSPLHF. CDR3 nucleotides: TGTGCCAGCAGCGGAACAGGGGCGACGGGGTCACCCCTCCACTTT.

V gene TRBV5-1 combines with J gene TRBJ1-1; D is perhaps TRBD1 (5 bases). CDR1 and CDR2 from the germline V gene are SGHRS and YFSETQ. V was clipped by 4 bases and J by 0 bases, with 16 bases between them. The CDR3 has 16 residues. This chain's CDR3 is CASSASPSRVNTEAFF. DNA for the CDR3: TGCGCCAGCAGCGCATCCCCCTCCAGGGTGAACACTGAAGCTTTCTTT.

This rearrangement joins TRBV29-1 to TRBJ1-1; a weak D match, TRBD1 (5 bases). CDR1 and CDR2 from the germline V gene are SQVTM and ANQGSEA. The germline V and J ends were trimmed by 7 bases and 3 bases, with 12 bases remaining between them. The CDR3 extends over 12 amino acids. The CDR3 nucleotides read TGCAGCGCTAGAAGGGACCACACTGAAGCTTTCTTT. The encoded protein is CSARRDHTEAFF.

The chain carries TRBV10-3 and TRBJ2-3; 10 bases are a match to TRBD2. V lost 4 bases to trimming and J lost 6 bases; unmatched junction nucleotides: 7. The germline V gene encodes CDR1 ENHRY and CDR2 SYGVKD. There are 15 residues in the CDR3. CDR3 region: CAISALAGVADTQYF. For the CDR3, the DNA is TGTGCCATCAGTGCCCTAGCGGGAGTTGCTGATACGCAGTATTTT.

This clonotype came up many times. The rearrangement joins TRBV12-3 or TRBV12-4 to TRBJ2-7, with 9 bases aligning to TRBD2. This CDR3 region has 14 residues. Losses at the gene ends were 5 bases for V and 1 base for J; bases not matched to a gene: 3. The CDR3 loop is CASSVSGSSYEQYF. The CDR3 region has the DNA TGTGCCAGCAGTGTTAGCGGGAGTTCCTACGAGCAGTACTTC.

At least ten counts were recorded for this clonotype. Written as DNA, the CDR3 is TGTGCCAGCAGTGACGGACAGGTCGGTGAGACCCAGTACTTC. Translated, it gives CASSDGQVGETQYF. The rearrangement joins TRBV25-1 to TRBJ2-5, with 7 bases matching TRBD1. The CDR3 length is 14 residues. Germline V gene lookup returns CDR1 MGHDK and CDR2 SYGVNS. The trim removed 3 bases at V and 5 bases at J, leaving 6 bases unmatched.

This clonotype turned up a few times. The V and J genes are TRBV20-1 and TRBJ2-7; D gene unclear. Germline CDR1 reads DFQATT; CDR2 reads SNEGSKA (reference sequence). The CDR3 length is 13 residues. Between the trimmed V and J ends, which lost 0 bases and 0 bases, there was a span of 6 bases. The CDR3 DNA reads TGCAGTGCTAGAGAAATGAGCTCCTACGAGCAGTACGTC. It translates to CSAREMSSYEQYV.

In its sample, this clonotype was seen a few times. The chain uses TRBV28 and TRBJ1-3; D ambiguous. Germline CDR1 is MDHEN and CDR2 is SYDVKM. V was pared by 2 bases and J by 4 bases, with 12 bases between. The CDR3 has 15 residues. CDR3 nucleotide sequence: TGTGCCAGCAGTTTAGTCTCCGGACCAGGAAACACCATATATTTT. Protein: CASSLVSGPGNTIYF.

The rearrangement uses TRBV9 and TRBJ1-6; D is undetermined. V was clipped by 2 bases and J by 10 bases, with 16 bases between them. Germline loops: CDR1 SGDLS, CDR2 YYNGEE. There are 15 residues in the CDR3. The DNA of the CDR3 is TGTGCCAGCAGCGTGGACCTCCCATCCACATCACCCCTCCACTTT. As protein: CASSVDLPSTSPLHF.

This clonotype was counted ten times or more. The chain has TRBV12-3 or TRBV12-4 and TRBJ1-2, with D tentatively TRBD1 (5 bases). V dropped 6 bases and J dropped 7 bases, with 12 bases sitting between them. CDR3 length: 12 amino acids. The CDR3 protein is CASSRGAPGYTF. CDR3 DNA: TGTGCCAGCAGCCGAGGGGCGCCTGGCTACACCTTC.

The V call is TRBV10-3, the J call TRBJ1-4; D not resolved. Germline CDR1 is ENHRY and CDR2 is SYGVKD. Trimming removed 3 bases from V and 2 bases from J, with 7 bases in between. The CDR3 totals 14 residues. The CDR3 DNA reads TGTGCCATCAGTGAAGGGCAGACTAATGAAAAACTGTTTTTT. Residues: CAISEGQTNEKLFF.

Ten or more counts support this clonotype. J is TRBJ2-3 and V is TRBV2; D might be TRBD1 (5 bases). Germline V CDR1 and CDR2: SNHLY, FYNNEI. The V gene lost 7 bases and the J gene lost 4 bases, with 15 bases spanning the gap. There are 14 residues in the CDR3. DNA for the CDR3: TGTGCCAGCACCGTTATGGGGCTCGCAGATACGCAGTATTTT. It is translated as CASTVMGLADTQYF.

V and J are TRBV5-1 and TRBJ2-5; D unresolved. Looked up from germline, CDR1 is SGHRS and CDR2 is YFSETQ. The V end lost 4 bases, the J end lost 0 bases, and 13 bases lay between the germline ends. The CDR3 consists of 15 residues. The DNA of the CDR3 is TGCGCCAGCAGCACCCGGACGCCGTACCAAGAGACCCAGTACTTC. Its protein is CASSTRTPYQETQYF.

CDR3 sequence reads: CASSPRGSRSYEQYF. CDR3 DNA sequence: TGTGCCAGCTCACCCCGGGGGAGTAGATCCTACGAGCAGTACTTC. This chain joins TRBV18 and TRBJ2-7; D is possibly TRBD2 (6 bases). With 3 bases removed from V and 1 base from J, the gap between germline ends came to 13 bases. CDR1 is KGHSH and CDR2 is LQKENI in the germline V gene. The CDR3 is made up of 15 amino acids.

This clonotype came up many times. The chain links TRBV6-1 to TRBJ2-1; tentatively, D is TRBD1 (6 bases). Germline V gene lookup returns CDR1 MNHNS and CDR2 SASEGT. V was shortened by 4 bases and J by 4 bases, with 8 bases between the two germline ends. The CDR3 extends over 13 amino acids. This chain's CDR3 is CASSGQAYNEQFF. DNA for the CDR3: TGTGCCAGCAGTGGACAGGCGTACAATGAGCAGTTCTTC.

This clonotype was observed a handful of times. The rearrangement joins TRBV4-1 to TRBJ2-7, with D perhaps matching TRBD1 (6 bases). The CDR3 covers 18 residues. V lost 0 bases and J lost 2, with 20 bases in between. Germline V gives CDR1 MGHRA, CDR2 YSYEKL. The CDR3 spells CASSQDGATGILTYEQYF. The CDR3 coding sequence is TGCGCCAGCAGCCAAGACGGGGCGACAGGCATTCTAACCTACGAGCAGTACTTC.

The chain is built from TRBV12-3 or TRBV12-4 and TRBJ1-2, with a possible D match to TRBD1 (6 bases). Trimming pared 10 bases from V and 0 bases from J, leaving 21 bases between. The CDR3 loop spans 16 amino acids. The CDR3 loop is CATTEGGGRANYGYTF. In DNA, the CDR3 is TGTGCCACCACGGAGGGAGGGGGGAGAGCTAACTATGGCTACACCTTC.